The 17 T cell receptor beta chains below come from one sample, sequenced in a study of radiotherapy plus CTLA-4 blockade in lung cancer. Sequenced by immunoSEQ multiplex PCR; TCRdb stores in-frame clones only, minus some. Of 35,000 to 50,000 clones in the sample, roughly 73% were seen once. The sequences come from peripheral blood, collected from a patient treated with radiotherapy plus ipilimumab. These TCRs come from a human donor with non-small cell lung cancer who had a complete response to radiotherapy plus ipilimumab.

This chain uses TRBV19 with TRBJ2-3; TRBD1 agrees at 9 bases. Trimming cost V 4 bases and J 10 bases; bases outside gene matches: 9. Germline V gene lookup returns CDR1 LNHDA and CDR2 SQIVND (reference sequence). This CDR3 is 14 amino acids long. CDR3 amino acids: CASSTPGQGGAQYF. The CDR3 nucleotides read TGTGCCAGTAGTACGCCGGGACAGGGAGGGGCGCAGTATTTT.

V usage is TRBV5-1 and J usage is TRBJ1-1; 10 bases map to TRBD1. Trimming cost V 0 bases and J 4 bases; bases outside gene matches: 6. Germline loops: CDR1 SGHRS, CDR2 YFSETQ. The CDR3 contains 16 residues. The CDR3 spells CASSLVGGQGTTEAFF. The CDR3 region has the DNA TGCGCCAGCAGCTTGGTCGGGGGACAGGGGACCACTGAAGCTTTCTTT.

This clone was seen a single time. V is TRBV18 and J is TRBJ2-1; 8 positions agree with TRBD2. Germline V lookup: CDR1 KGHSH, CDR2 LQKENI. With 6 bases clipped from V and 6 bases from J, the junction kept 13 bases outside the gene matches. The CDR3 length is 16 residues. CDR3 DNA: TGTGCCAGCTCTACTAAGACCCCCACTAGCGGCAATGAGCAGTTCTTC. Translating gives CASSTKTPTSGNEQFF.

Regarding this clone: This sample includes further DNA sequences coding for the same CDR3. In DNA, the CDR3 is TGTGCCAGCACCGGGACAGGAACGTTTGGCTACACCTTC. This sequence encodes CASTGTGTFGYTF. J is TRBJ1-2 and V is TRBV28; 8 bases line up with TRBD1. The CDR3 spans 13 residues. V dropped 7 bases and J dropped 7; count of bases not matched to a gene: 8. Germline V gives CDR1 MDHEN, CDR2 SYDVKM.

This clone was detected only once. J is TRBJ2-7 and V is TRBV28; 7 bases map to TRBD1. The CDR3 contains 15 residues. Germline-derived CDR1 and CDR2 are MDHEN and SYDVKM. J was trimmed by 0 bases and V by 5 bases; bases with no gene match: 7. The CDR3 reads CASSPTRDSSYEQYF. CDR3 coding DNA: TGTGCCAGCAGTCCAACCCGGGACAGCTCCTACGAGCAGTACTTC.

The chain links TRBV7-9 to TRBJ1-4; D is perhaps TRBD1 (6 bases). The CDR3 is 13 amino acids. With 11 bases removed from V and 5 bases from J, the gap between germline ends came to 15 bases. Germline V gives CDR1 SEHNR, CDR2 FQNEAQ (reference sequence). CDR3: CAAAQGGNEKLFF. Written as DNA, the CDR3 is TGTGCCGCCGCACAGGGTGGGAATGAAAAACTGTTTTTT.

V is TRBV13 and J is TRBJ2-1; the match to TRBD2 covers 11 bases. Germline CDR1 reads PRHDT; CDR2 reads FYEKMQ (reference sequence). This CDR3 has 16 amino acids. V lost 2 bases and J lost 7; bases outside the gene matches: 7. The CDR3 sequence is CASSLIRTSGRNEQFF. The CDR3 nucleotides read TGTGCCAGCAGCTTAATTAGGACTAGCGGGCGGAATGAGCAGTTCTTC. Variable domain in full (rest from reference TRBV13 and TRBJ2-1): AAGVIQSPRHLIKEKRETATLKCYPIPRHDTVYWYQQGPGQDPQFLISFYEKMQSDKGSIPDRFSAQQFSDYHSELNMSSLELGDSALYFCASSLIRTSGRNEQFFGPGTRLTVL.

The V gene is TRBV13, the J gene TRBJ1-2; D may be TRBD1 (6 bases). The CDR3 length is 16 residues. The germline V gene has CDR1 PRHDT and CDR2 FYEKMQ (reference sequence). Trimming stripped 5 bases from V and 1 base from J, with 17 bases between. In DNA form, the CDR3 reads TGTGCCAGCAGCCCAAGCGACAGGCGCGTTAACTATGGCTACACCTTC. This encodes CASSPSDRRVNYGYTF.

The chain carries TRBV15 and TRBJ2-5; D is possibly TRBD1 (5 bases). Trimming took off 0 bases at V and 2 bases at J, with 10 bases between the two ends. The CDR3 runs to 15 residues. CDR1 is LNHNV and CDR2 is YYDKDF in the germline V gene (reference sequence). The CDR3 region is CATSRDQGGQETQYF. CDR3 in DNA: TGTGCCACCAGCAGAGATCAGGGCGGACAAGAGACCCAGTACTTC.

This clone occurred a few times. V and J are TRBV6-1 and TRBJ1-2; D possibly corresponds to TRBD1 (5 bases). Trimming took 1 base from V and 5 from J, leaving 14 bases between them. The CDR3 spans 15 residues. Germline lookup yields CDR1 MNHNS and CDR2 SASEGT. In DNA, the CDR3 is TGTGCCAGCAGTGAAGGAGGCGCCAGGGCGTATGGCTACACCTTC. Translating gives CASSEGGARAYGYTF.

The rearrangement uses TRBV7-6 and TRBJ2-5; the D gene is possibly TRBD1 (5 bases). CDR1 SGHVS and CDR2 FNYEAQ come from the germline V gene. Trimming pared 1 base from V and 7 bases from J, leaving 10 bases between. CDR3 length: 13 amino acids. In nucleotides, the CDR3 is TGTGCCAGCAGCTTAGGGACCCAGGGGACCCAGTACTTC. Encoded protein: CASSLGTQGTQYF.

The J gene is TRBJ1-6, the V gene TRBV30, with D possibly being TRBD1 (5 bases). The CDR3 runs 18 residues. Trimming took 0 bases from V and 6 from J, leaving 21 bases between them. Germline V gives CDR1 GTSNPN, CDR2 SVGIG (reference sequence). The CDR3: CAWSVRQPGGVVNSPLHF. In DNA form, the CDR3 reads TGTGCCTGGAGTGTAAGGCAGCCGGGAGGGGTGGTTAATTCACCCCTCCACTTT.

The chain has TRBV7-9 and TRBJ1-2; the D is unclear. Trimming removed 10 bases from V and 0 bases from J, with 9 bases in between. This CDR3 contains 12 residues. Germline lookup yields CDR1 SEHNR and CDR2 FQNEAQ (reference sequence). Here the CDR3 DNA reads TGTGCCACTGAGCAGGCTAACTATGGCTACACCTTC. Protein sequence: CATEQANYGYTF.

The chain has TRBV5-6 and TRBJ2-5, with 10 bases that match TRBD2. Germline CDR1 reads SGHDT; CDR2 reads YYEEEE. This CDR3 contains 16 residues. J lost 3 bases, V lost 4 bases, and 9 bases had no gene match. The DNA for the CDR3 is TGTGCCAGCAGCGAGACTAGCGGGCACTACAAAGAGACCCAGTACTTC. It codes for CASSETSGHYKETQYF.

The V call is TRBV4-1, the J call TRBJ1-2; D not resolved. Germline loops: CDR1 MGHRA, CDR2 YSYEKL. The CDR3 extends over 12 amino acids. Trimming took 1 base from V and 4 from J, leaving 4 bases between them. The CDR3 reads CASSQALYGYTF. CDR3 nucleotides: TGCGCCAGCAGCCAAGCCCTCTATGGCTACACCTTC.

This chain uses TRBV30 with TRBJ2-3, with 7 bases aligning to TRBD2. Trimming took 1 base from V and 5 from J; bases not matched to a gene: 6. Germline V gives CDR1 GTSNPN, CDR2 SVGIG (reference sequence). The CDR3 runs to 14 residues. The CDR3 DNA sequence: TGTGCCTGGAGTGAAGCGGGGTGGGGAGATACGCAGTATTTT. Amino acids: CAWSEAGWGDTQYF.

By frequency in the sample, this clone is medium-sized. The chain combines TRBV7-9 with TRBJ1-1; 8 bases line up with TRBD1. Germline V CDR1 and CDR2: SEHNR, FQNEAQ (reference sequence). The J segment lost 3 bases and the V segment lost 8 bases, leaving 5 bases of the junction unmatched. This CDR3 is 13 amino acids long. DNA of the CDR3: TGTGCCAGCGGGACAGGCGTTGACACTGAAGCTTTCTTT. Protein sequence: CASGTGVDTEAFF.